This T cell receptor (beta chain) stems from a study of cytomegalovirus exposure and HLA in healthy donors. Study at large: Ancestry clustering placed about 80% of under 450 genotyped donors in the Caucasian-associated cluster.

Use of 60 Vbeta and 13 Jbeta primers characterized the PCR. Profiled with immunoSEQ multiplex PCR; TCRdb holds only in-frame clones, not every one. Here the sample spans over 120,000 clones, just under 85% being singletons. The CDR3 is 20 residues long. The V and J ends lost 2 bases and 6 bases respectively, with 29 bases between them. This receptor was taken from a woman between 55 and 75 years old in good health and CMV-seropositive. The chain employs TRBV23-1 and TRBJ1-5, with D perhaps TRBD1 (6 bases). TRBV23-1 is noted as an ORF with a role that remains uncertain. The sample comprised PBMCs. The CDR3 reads CASSQGTPRNDRTRGQPQHF. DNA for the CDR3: TGCGCCAGCAGTCAAGGAACGCCACGAAACGACAGGACCCGAGGTCAGCCCCAGCATTTT.